This T cell receptor (beta chain) was obtained from a study of T cell responses to AZD1222 COVID-19 vaccine. Study-level points and caveats: Spike-specific TCR depth and breadth grew after two AZD1222 doses.

Germline V gene sequence: CDR1 SGHKS, CDR2 YYEKEE (reference sequence). This CDR3 spans 13 amino acids. Trimming stripped 0 bases from V and 2 bases from J, with 3 bases between. Details on this clone: Antigen: not known.

The protocol was immunoSEQ multiplex PCR, while the TCRdb copy is restricted to in-frame clones and leaves out a portion. Altogether about 130,000 clones are present, 80% to 95% being singletons, with the ten largest covering around 3.8%. The chain uses TRBV5-5 and TRBJ1-5; the D is unclear. The receptor's source is an adult in good health. Sequencing was performed on peripheral blood, taken on day 0 of AZD1222 vaccination. This chain's CDR3 is CASSLAGNQPQHF. The CDR3 nucleotides read TGTGCCAGCAGCTTGGCCGGCAATCAGCCCCAGCATTTT. The full variable domain, rest sourced from reference TRBV5-5 and TRBJ1-5, is DAGVTQSPTHLIKTRGQQVTLRCSPISGHKSVSWYQQVLGQGPQFIFQYYEKEERGRGNFPDRFSARQFPNYSSELNVNALLLGDSALYLCASSLAGNQPQHFGDGTRLSIL.